This entry is about one T cell receptor beta chain. Its specificity is unknown. The V end lost 0 bases, the J end lost 8 bases, and 11 bases lay between the germline ends. This CDR3 spans 15 amino acids. Looked up from germline, CDR1 is LNHNV and CDR2 is YYDKDF (reference sequence). The record originates from a study of CD8+CD57+ T cells in acquired aplastic anemia. Study overall: Yields of DNA that came from sorted CD4+ and CD8+ cells averaged roughly 3.3 ug. Read counts for CD4+ cells (from healthy donors) averaged around 10 million.

General observations from the study: Patient and control CD8+ Simpson's diversity was not significantly different.

The template used for profiling TCR beta VDJ and CDR3 was genomic DNA. MiXCR, applied by TCRdb to the reads, yields one record per CDR3 protein. The table has over 200,000 distinct CDR3 sequences, over 60% seen once; the top ten hold approximately 30%. This sequence joins TRBV15 and TRBJ1-6; D unclear. Sample: sorted CD4+, CD8+, or CD8+CD57+ T cells (not recorded which) from PBMCs. This TCR derives from a human donor in good health. The CDR3 sequence: CATSREGLRDSPLHF. As DNA, the CDR3 is TGTGCCACCAGCAGAGAAGGGTTGAGGGATTCACCCCTCCACTTT.